This TCR beta chain was identified during a study of blood T cell repertoires in COVID-19. This table comes from immunoSEQ multiplex PCR, and its TCRdb copy is limited to in-frame clones, with some not included. The sample carries more than 200,000 clones, 70% to 90% recorded once. This CDR3 comprises 15 residues. The germline CDR1 and CDR2 sequences are SNHLY and FYNNEI. V shed 8 bases and J shed 1 base, with 15 bases lying between them. Sequencing used peripheral blood. The sequence was obtained from a human donor in a cohort sampled during active COVID-19. This chain links TRBV2 with TRBJ1-3, with D possibly being TRBD1 (6 bases). The CDR3 protein is CASSGGAVSGNTIYF. In nucleotides, the CDR3 is TGTGCCAGCTCCGGGGGGGCAGTATCTGGAAACACCATATATTTT.